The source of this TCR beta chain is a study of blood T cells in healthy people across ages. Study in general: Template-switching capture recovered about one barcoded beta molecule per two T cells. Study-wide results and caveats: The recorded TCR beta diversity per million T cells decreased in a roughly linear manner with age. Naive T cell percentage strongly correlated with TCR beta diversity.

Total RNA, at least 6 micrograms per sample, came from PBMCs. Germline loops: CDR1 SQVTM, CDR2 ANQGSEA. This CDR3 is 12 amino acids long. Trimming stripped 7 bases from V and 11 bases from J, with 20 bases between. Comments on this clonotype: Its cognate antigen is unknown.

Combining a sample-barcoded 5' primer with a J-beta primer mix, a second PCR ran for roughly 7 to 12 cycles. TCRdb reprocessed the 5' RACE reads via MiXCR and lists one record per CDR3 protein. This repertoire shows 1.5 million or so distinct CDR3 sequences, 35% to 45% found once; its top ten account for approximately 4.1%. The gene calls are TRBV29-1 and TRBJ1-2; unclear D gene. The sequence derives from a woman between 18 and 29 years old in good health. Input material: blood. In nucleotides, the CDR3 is TGCAGCGAGCACCGTTTAGGTTCTAAGTACACCTTC. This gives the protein CSEHRLGSKYTF.